This T cell receptor beta chain came from a study of neoadjuvant nivolumab and ipilimumab in lung cancer. Whole-study results and caveats: From pretherapy to surgery, tumor richness and clonality rose with dual therapy. Resected-tumor TCR richness correlated positively with pretherapy blood richness.

Some clones are missing from TCRdb's copy, which holds only in-frame ones; the method was immunoSEQ multiplex PCR. The table lists about 29,000 clones, about 70% of them singletons. The CDR3 sequence is 13 residues long. The V end was cut by 6 bases, the J end by 9 bases, with 15 bases between. Germline CDR1 reads SNHLY; CDR2 reads FYNNEI. Worth noting for this clone: Its antigen is not identified.

The sequence was obtained from an adult with non-small cell lung cancer. V usage is TRBV2 and J usage is TRBJ1-5; a possible D gene is TRBD1 (5 bases). Sequencing used tumor tissue, obtained after neoadjuvant nivolumab, alone or with ipilimumab, at or shortly before surgery. In nucleotides, the CDR3 is TGTGCCAGCAGGGGGGACGGTTTGGGGCCCCAGCATTTT. Amino acid sequence: CASRGDGLGPQHF. The full variable domain, rest sourced from reference TRBV2 and TRBJ1-5, is EPEVTQTPSHQVTQMGQEVILRCVPISNHLYFYWYRQILGQKVEFLVSFYNNEISEKSEIFDDQFSVERPDGSNFTLKIRSTKLEDSAMYFCASRGDGLGPQHFGDGTRLSIL.